The 22 T cell receptor beta chains presented below share a single source sample, sequenced in a study of T-cell reconstitution after alpha-beta-depleted transplantation in children. TCRbeta library preparation incorporated unique molecular identifiers. A single record per CDR3 protein comes from TCRdb applying MiXCR to the PCR reads. Of 350,000 to 450,000 distinct CDR3 sequences listed, approximately 12% are singletons. The material sequenced was PBMCs, taken from the stem cell graft. The receptors were gathered from a human donor who donated a stem cell graft to a child with Fanconi anemia.

This clonotype was detected a few times. This sequence joins TRBV18 and TRBJ1-2, with unresolved D. The germline V gene encodes CDR1 KGHSH and CDR2 LQKENI. The CDR3 is 13 amino acids. The V end was cut by 2 bases, the J end by 6 bases, with 10 bases between. The CDR3 DNA reads TGTGCCAGCTCACCAATTGAGGGAAATGGCTACACCTTC. Translated, it gives CASSPIEGNGYTF.

There are many counts of this clonotype. The chain recombines TRBV11-2 with TRBJ2-6; no firm D call. The CDR3 has 15 amino acids. Germline values: CDR1 SGHAT, CDR2 FQNNGV. Trimming left V 5 bases short and J 0 bases short, with 8 bases between. The CDR3 sequence: CASSRQVSGANVLTF. CDR3 coding DNA: TGTGCCAGCAGCCGCCAGGTCTCTGGGGCCAACGTCCTGACTTTC.

The chain is built from TRBV9 and TRBJ2-1; D is undetermined. Germline V gene lookup returns CDR1 SGDLS and CDR2 YYNGEE. V dropped 4 bases and J dropped 7 bases, with 15 bases sitting between them. This CDR3 comprises 14 residues. The CDR3 loop is CASSSTAASNEQFF. CDR3 DNA sequence: TGTGCCAGCAGCTCAACGGCGGCTAGTAATGAGCAGTTCTTC.

In its sample, this clonotype was seen a few times. The V call is TRBV6-6, the J call TRBJ1-2, with D possibly TRBD1 on 5 matching bases. Per the germline V gene, CDR1 is MNHNY and CDR2 is SVGAGI (reference sequence). V was cut by 0 bases and J by 7 bases, with 6 bases left in between. This CDR3 is 12 amino acids long. The CDR3 reads CASSYSGAGYTF. Written as DNA, the CDR3 is TGTGCCAGCAGTTACTCTGGGGCTGGCTACACCTTC.

The rearrangement uses TRBV10-3 and TRBJ1-2; tentatively, D is TRBD1 (6 bases). The V gene lost 2 bases and the J gene lost 0 bases, with 10 bases spanning the gap. From germline, CDR1 is ENHRY and CDR2 SYGVKD. The CDR3 contains 15 residues. This CDR3 reads CAISEGQGSNYGYTF. The CDR3 DNA reads as TGTGCCATCAGTGAGGGCCAGGGGTCTAACTATGGCTACACCTTC.

V gene TRBV15 combines with J gene TRBJ2-4; possible D gene TRBD2, 5 bases. Germline V gene data show CDR1 as LNHNV and CDR2 as YYDKDF (reference sequence). V dropped 0 bases and J dropped 7 bases, with 13 bases sitting between them. The CDR3 is made up of 15 amino acids. The CDR3 coding sequence is TGTGCCACCAGCAGAGATCTTGGAGGTCTGAACATTCAGTACTTC. It translates to CATSRDLGGLNIQYF.

V usage is TRBV11-2 and J usage is TRBJ2-5; 13 bases line up with TRBD2. This CDR3 comprises 16 residues. The V segment lost 3 bases and the J segment 5 bases; nucleotides outside the gene matches: 6. CDR1 and CDR2 (germline): SGHAT, FQNNGV. The CDR3 sequence is CASSFGLAGVRETQYF. CDR3 nucleotide sequence: TGTGCCAGCAGCTTTGGACTAGCGGGAGTAAGGGAGACCCAGTACTTC.

This clonotype was detected a few times. Written as DNA, the CDR3 is TGTGCCAGCTCCCAGTCGAGAACAGGGATGGAGACCCAGTACTTC. Translation: CASSQSRTGMETQYF. The V and J genes are TRBV18 and TRBJ2-5, with D tentatively TRBD1 (6 bases). The V gene lost 6 bases and the J gene lost 5 bases, with 19 bases spanning the gap. Germline V gene sequence: CDR1 KGHSH, CDR2 LQKENI. This CDR3 contains 15 residues.

The sample holds a few counts of this clonotype. This chain uses TRBV5-1 with TRBJ1-5; 8 bases line up with TRBD1. Germline CDR1 reads SGHRS; CDR2 reads YFSETQ. The CDR3 extends over 14 amino acids. The ends lost 4 bases at V and 5 bases at J; junction bases unmatched: 5. The CDR3: CASSLTGVDQPQHF. DNA of the CDR3: TGCGCCAGCAGCCTGACAGGGGTGGATCAGCCCCAGCATTTT.

In DNA form, the CDR3 reads TGCGCCAGCAGCCCCGAAGGCTACTCCTACGAGCAGTACTTC. Its translation: CASSPEGYSYEQYF. The chain has TRBV5-1 and TRBJ2-7; no reliable D call. Germline CDR1 is SGHRS and CDR2 is YFSETQ. V lost 4 bases, J lost 0 bases, and 11 bases lay in between. The CDR3 runs 14 residues.

This clonotype was detected only a few times. The chain recombines TRBV11-2 with TRBJ2-1, with 10 bases fitting TRBD2. Unmatched junction bases numbered 7, after V lost 5 bases and J lost 9 bases. This CDR3 spans 14 amino acids. Germline V gene sequence: CDR1 SGHAT, CDR2 FQNNGV. The CDR3 here is CASSLSGGAGEQFF. The CDR3, as DNA: TGTGCCAGCAGCCTGAGCGGGGGGGCGGGTGAGCAGTTCTTC.

This clonotype was seen a few times. The genes are TRBV29-1 and TRBJ2-1; TRBD1 matches 8 bases. CDR3 length: 14 amino acids. The V gene's germline CDR1 is SQVTM and CDR2 ANQGSEA. V gave up 1 base and J gave up 9 bases; unmatched junction bases: 8. CDR3 nucleotide sequence: TGCAGCGTTGAAGCCCGGACAGGGTTTGGTGAGCAGTTCTTC. It specifies CSVEARTGFGEQFF.

This clonotype was seen repeatedly, ten times or more. This chain joins TRBV12-3 or TRBV12-4 and TRBJ2-7; D is unresolved. CDR3 length equals 13 residues. V was cut by 6 bases and J by 5 bases, with 14 bases left in between. The CDR3 sequence: CASSLYGPNEQYF. In DNA form, the CDR3 reads TGTGCCAGCAGCTTATACGGGCCTAACGAGCAGTACTTC.

In its sample, this clonotype was seen a few times. The chain joins TRBV11-2 to TRBJ2-3; D is perhaps TRBD1 or TRBD2 (6 bases each). This CDR3 region has 15 residues. Trimming removed 3 bases from V and 2 bases from J, with 12 bases in between. Germline V gives CDR1 SGHAT, CDR2 FQNNGV. CDR3 region: CASSFSGGFTDTQYF. The CDR3 coding sequence is TGTGCCAGCAGCTTCTCCGGGGGCTTCACAGATACGCAGTATTTT.

This clonotype was counted between two and nine times. This sequence joins TRBV6-1 and TRBJ2-7; no clear D. The CDR3 contains 14 residues. Germline V lookup: CDR1 MNHNS, CDR2 SASEGT. Trimming took 6 bases from V and 2 from J, leaving 14 bases between them. Here the CDR3 DNA reads TGTGCCAGCAGATCTAGGGATACCACCTACGAGCAGTACTTC. Translation gives CASRSRDTTYEQYF.

The CDR3 bases are TGTGCCAGCAGCCAAGTCATTGGGACGGTCTCGACAGATACGCAGTATTTT. As protein: CASSQVIGTVSTDTQYF. The rearrangement joins TRBV3-1 to TRBJ2-3, with D perhaps being TRBD1 or TRBD2 (5 bases each). The CDR3 totals 17 residues. CDR1 is LGHDT and CDR2 is YNNKEL in the germline V gene (reference sequence). Deletions cut 1 base from V and 3 bases from J, with 17 bases between.

The chain employs TRBV27 and TRBJ2-1; 9 bases agree with TRBD2. Per the germline V gene, CDR1 is MNHEY and CDR2 is SMNVEV (reference sequence). The ends lost 2 bases at V and 11 bases at J; junction bases unmatched: 10. The CDR3 covers 15 residues. The CDR3 DNA sequence: TGTGCCAGCAGTTTAATCGTTGGAGCGGGGGGAAAGCAGTTCTTC. Residues: CASSLIVGAGGKQFF.

In this sample, this clonotype turned up a few times. The chain couples TRBV7-9 to TRBJ2-2; D remains unclear. Trimming took off 7 bases at V and 6 bases at J, with 12 bases between the two ends. CDR1 SEHNR and CDR2 FQNEAQ come from the germline V gene (reference sequence). This CDR3 is built from 13 residues. The CDR3 is CASNGFTAGELFF. In DNA form, the CDR3 reads TGTGCCAGCAATGGCTTCACGGCCGGGGAGCTGTTTTTT.

V gene TRBV7-9 combines with J gene TRBJ2-1, with D hard to call. CDR3 length equals 13 residues. From germline, CDR1 is SEHNR and CDR2 FQNEAQ (reference sequence). V was cut by 5 bases and J by 8 bases, with 13 bases left in between. For the CDR3, the DNA is TGTGCCAGCAGCCACGGGTGGCCCGATGAGCAGTTCTTC. Translated: CASSHGWPDEQFF.

The CDR3 DNA sequence: TGTGCCAGCAGCCAAGATTCGATGGAAACTGAAGCTTTCTTT. Translating gives CASSQDSMETEAFF. The genes are TRBV4-2 and TRBJ1-1; D is ambiguous. The CDR3 runs to 14 residues. The V end lost 0 bases, the J end lost 5 bases, and 10 bases lay between the germline ends. The germline V gene has CDR1 LGHNA and CDR2 YNFKEQ.

This clonotype was observed many times. The rearrangement links TRBV4-2 to TRBJ2-3; TRBD2 agrees at 9 bases. The V gene's germline CDR1 is LGHNA and CDR2 YNFKEQ. This CDR3 comprises 15 residues. After removal of 2 bases from V and 1 base from J, the junction contained 1 base not matched to a gene. The CDR3 DNA reads TGTGCCAGCAGCCAACGGACTAGCGGCACAGATACGCAGTATTTT. Translating it yields CASSQRTSGTDTQYF.

The chain employs TRBV6-5 and TRBJ1-1, with D uncertain. The length of the CDR3 is 16 residues. Between the trimmed V and J ends, which lost 2 bases and 4 bases, there was a span of 17 bases. Germline V gene data show CDR1 as MNHEY and CDR2 as SVGAGI. The CDR3 DNA reads as TGTGCCAGCAGTTACCTGAGAAAAACCCGGGGCACTGAAGCTTTCTTT. Translated, it gives CASSYLRKTRGTEAFF.